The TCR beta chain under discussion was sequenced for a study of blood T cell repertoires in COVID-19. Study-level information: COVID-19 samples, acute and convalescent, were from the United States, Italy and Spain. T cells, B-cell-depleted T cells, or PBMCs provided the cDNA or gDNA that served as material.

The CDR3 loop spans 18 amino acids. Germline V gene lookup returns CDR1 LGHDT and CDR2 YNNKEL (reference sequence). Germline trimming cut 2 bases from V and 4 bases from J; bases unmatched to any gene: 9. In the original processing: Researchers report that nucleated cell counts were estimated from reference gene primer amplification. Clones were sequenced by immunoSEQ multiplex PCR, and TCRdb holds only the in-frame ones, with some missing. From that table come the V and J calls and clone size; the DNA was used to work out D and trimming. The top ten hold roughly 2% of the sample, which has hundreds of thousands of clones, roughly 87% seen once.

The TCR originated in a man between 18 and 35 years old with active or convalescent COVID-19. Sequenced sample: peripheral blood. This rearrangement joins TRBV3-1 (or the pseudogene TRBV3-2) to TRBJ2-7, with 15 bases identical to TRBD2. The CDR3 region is CASSQPGLAGGRGYEQYF. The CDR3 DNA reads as TGTGCCAGCAGCCAACCGGGACTAGCGGGAGGCAGAGGGTACGAGCAGTACTTC.